The present T cell receptor (beta chain) was sequenced within a study of T cell responses to AZD1222 COVID-19 vaccine. Findings of the study overall: There were repertoire samples only from the period after the peak T cell response.

A remark on this clone: Its antigen remains unidentified.

Using immunoSEQ multiplex PCR, the repertoire was profiled, and TCRdb retains in-frame clones only, with some absent. The sample records 150,000 to 200,000 clones, 91% being singletons. Recipients boosted at about 4 weeks or about 12 weeks are pooled. CDR1 is MDHEN, CDR2 SYDVKM, per germline. The CDR3 spans 13 residues. The V end was cut by 6 bases, the J end by 3 bases, with 11 bases between. The chain carries TRBV28 and TRBJ1-1, with a tentative D call TRBD1 (6 bases). The sequence derives from an adult who received the AZD1222 COVID-19 vaccine. The sample in question was peripheral blood, obtained 28 days after the second AZD1222 dose. The CDR3 reads CASSRDTHTEAFF. Written as DNA, the CDR3 is TGTGCCAGCAGCCGGGACACTCACACTGAAGCTTTCTTT.